The next 11 T cell receptor beta chains were all read from a single sample in a study of T cell repertoires in cytomegalovirus infection. TCRdb reanalysed the reads using MiXCR and keeps one entry per CDR3 protein. The data hold roughly 150,000 distinct CDR3 sequences, with around 20% observed a single time. The sequenced sample consisted of PBMCs. The source of these receptors is a human donor in good health (CMV status not recorded). Some clones in this sample may be carry-over from other donors' samples.

This clonotype was counted a few times. This sequence joins TRBV7-3 and TRBJ2-1; the D gene is possibly TRBD1 (6 bases). Trimming stripped 5 bases from V and 5 bases from J, with 10 bases between. This CDR3 contains 13 residues. CDR1 and CDR2 from the germline V gene are SGHTA and FQGTGA. The CDR3 sequence: CASSRRGDNEQFF. DNA for the CDR3: TGTGCCAGCAGCCGCAGGGGCGACAATGAGCAGTTCTTC. Full variable domain (remainder filled in from reference TRBV7-3 and TRBJ2-1): GAGVSQTPSNKVTEKGKYVELRCDPISGHTALYWYRQSLGQGPEFLIYFQGTGAADDSGLPNDRFFAVRPEGSVSTLKIQRTERGDSAVYLCASSRRGDNEQFFGPGTRLTVL.

This clonotype was recorded a few times. This chain connects TRBV7-8 to TRBJ2-2, with TRBD2 identical over 12 bases. V was pared by 5 bases and J by 4 bases, with 8 bases of the junction left unmatched. Germline assignment: CDR1 SGHVS and CDR2 FQNEAQ. The CDR3 is 17 amino acids. The CDR3 loop is CASSRGLAGPGTGELFF. The CDR3 nucleotides read TGTGCCAGCAGCCGTGGACTAGCGGGGCCGGGCACCGGGGAGCTGTTTTTT.

The sample holds many counts of this clonotype. The chain links TRBV7-2 to TRBJ2-1; 7 nucleotides agree with TRBD2. V lost 4 bases to trimming and J lost 0 bases; unmatched junction nucleotides: 9. CDR1 SGHTA and CDR2 FQGNSA come from the germline V gene. The CDR3 is 17 amino acids. In nucleotides, the CDR3 is TGTGCCAGCAGCTCTTATAGCGGGCCAAGCTCCTACAATGAGCAGTTCTTC. Encoded protein: CASSSYSGPSSYNEQFF.

This clonotype occurred many times. The chain couples TRBV29-1 to TRBJ1-6; D possibly corresponds to TRBD1 (5 bases). This CDR3 spans 13 amino acids. The V and J ends lost 6 bases and 5 bases respectively, with 11 bases between them. CDR1 SQVTM and CDR2 ANQGSEA come from the germline V gene. The CDR3 loop reads CSVREGNNSPLHF. CDR3 coding DNA: TGCAGCGTCCGAGAGGGGAATAATTCACCCCTCCACTTT.

This clonotype has only a few counts. The rearrangement links TRBV15 to TRBJ2-1, with D possibly matching TRBD1 (6 bases). Germline loops: CDR1 LNHNV, CDR2 YYDKDF (reference sequence). This CDR3 has 14 amino acids. Trimming cost V 1 base and J 4 bases, with 8 bases left between them. The CDR3 sequence is CATSRGTAYNEQFF. CDR3 sequence (DNA): TGTGCCACCAGCAGAGGGACAGCATACAATGAGCAGTTCTTC.

Ten or more counts support this clonotype. V and J are TRBV28 and TRBJ1-2, with D possibly matching TRBD1 (5 bases). V lost 2 bases and J 3 bases, leaving 7 bases between the germline ends. The CDR3 totals 13 residues. Germline V gene sequence: CDR1 MDHEN, CDR2 SYDVKM. CDR3 sequence (DNA): TGTGCCAGCAGTTTAACCAGGGACTATGGCTACACCTTC. Translated, it gives CASSLTRDYGYTF.

In DNA form, the CDR3 reads TGTGCCAGCAGTTTACGAAGCGTAGATACGCAGTATTTT. Its protein product is CASSLRSVDTQYF. This rearrangement joins TRBV28 to TRBJ2-3; D not certain. Germline V gene sequence: CDR1 MDHEN, CDR2 SYDVKM. The V end was cut by 2 bases, the J end by 5 bases, with 8 bases between. This CDR3 has 13 residues.

This clonotype was detected many times. The chain uses TRBV2 and TRBJ2-1; D may be TRBD2 (6 bases). The CDR3 spans 13 residues. Germline values: CDR1 SNHLY, CDR2 FYNNEI. Deletions cut 10 bases from V and 8 bases from J, with 18 bases between. CDR3 residues: CATSGESGDEQFF. The CDR3 DNA reads as TGTGCCACCTCGGGGGAGTCAGGAGATGAGCAGTTCTTC.

A few counts support this clonotype. The chain recombines TRBV19 with TRBJ2-4; TRBD2 matches at 13 bases. This CDR3 region has 15 residues. V dropped 4 bases and J dropped 6; count of bases not matched to a gene: 3. CDR1 LNHDA and CDR2 SQIVND come from the germline V gene (reference sequence). The CDR3 spells CASSTGTSGANIQYF. CDR3 DNA: TGTGCCAGTAGTACTGGGACTAGCGGGGCAAACATTCAGTACTTC.

The genes are TRBV4-2 and TRBJ2-1; 12 bases are a match to TRBD2. J gave up 9 bases and V 1 base, and 7 bases lay outside the gene matches. The V gene's germline CDR1 is LGHNA and CDR2 YNFKEQ. The CDR3 has 16 amino acids. This CDR3 reads CASSQGPLAGGAEQFF. DNA for the CDR3: TGTGCCAGCAGCCAAGGACCACTAGCGGGAGGCGCTGAGCAGTTCTTC.

There are a few counts of this clonotype. The chain carries TRBV6-2 or TRBV6-3 and TRBJ2-7, with D perhaps being TRBD1 or TRBD2 (6 bases each). With 5 bases removed from V and 3 bases from J, the gap between germline ends came to 11 bases. Germline V gives CDR1 MNHEY, CDR2 SVGEGT. The CDR3 runs to 13 residues. This CDR3 reads CASSRGAHYEQYF. The CDR3 DNA reads TGTGCCAGCAGTAGGGGGGCACACTACGAGCAGTACTTC.